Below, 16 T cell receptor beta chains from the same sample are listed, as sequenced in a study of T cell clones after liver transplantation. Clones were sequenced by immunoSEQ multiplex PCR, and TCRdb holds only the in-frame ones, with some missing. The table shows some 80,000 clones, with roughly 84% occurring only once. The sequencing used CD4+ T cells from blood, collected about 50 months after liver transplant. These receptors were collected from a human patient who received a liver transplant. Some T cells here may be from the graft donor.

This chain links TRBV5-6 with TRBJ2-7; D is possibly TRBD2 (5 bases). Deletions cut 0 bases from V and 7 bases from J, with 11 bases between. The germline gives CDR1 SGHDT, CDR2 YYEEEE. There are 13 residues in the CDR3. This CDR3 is CASSLGRAGEQYF. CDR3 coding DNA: TGTGCCAGCAGCTTGGGGCGGGCTGGTGAGCAGTACTTC.

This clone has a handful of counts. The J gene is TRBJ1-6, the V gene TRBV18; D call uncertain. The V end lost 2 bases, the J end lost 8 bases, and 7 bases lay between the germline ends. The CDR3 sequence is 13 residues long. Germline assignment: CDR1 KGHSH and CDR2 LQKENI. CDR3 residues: CASSPGLDSPLHF. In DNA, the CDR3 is TGTGCCAGCTCACCAGGGCTAGATTCACCCCTCCACTTT. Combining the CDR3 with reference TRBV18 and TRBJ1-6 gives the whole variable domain NAGVMQNPRHLVRRRGQEARLRCSPMKGHSHVYWYRQLPEEGLKFMVYLQKENIIDESGMPKERFSAEFPKEGPSILRIQQVVRGDSAAYFCASSPGLDSPLHFGNGTRLTVT.

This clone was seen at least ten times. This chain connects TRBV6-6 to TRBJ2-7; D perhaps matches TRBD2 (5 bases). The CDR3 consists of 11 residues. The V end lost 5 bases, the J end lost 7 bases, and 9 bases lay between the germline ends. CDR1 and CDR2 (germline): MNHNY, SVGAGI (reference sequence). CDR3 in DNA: TGTGCCAGCAGTGTCACGGGGGAGCAGTACTTC. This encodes CASSVTGEQYF.

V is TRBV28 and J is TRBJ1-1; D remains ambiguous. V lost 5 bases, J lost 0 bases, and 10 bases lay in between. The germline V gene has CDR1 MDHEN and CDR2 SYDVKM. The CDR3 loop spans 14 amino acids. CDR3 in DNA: TGTGCCAGCAGTCCAGTACGGATGAACACTGAAGCTTTCTTT. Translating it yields CASSPVRMNTEAFF.

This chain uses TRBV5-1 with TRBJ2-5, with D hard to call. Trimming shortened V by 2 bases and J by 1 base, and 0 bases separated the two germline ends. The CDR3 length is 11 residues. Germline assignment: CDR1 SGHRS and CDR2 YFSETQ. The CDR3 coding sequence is TGCGCCAGCAGCTTCCAAGAGACCCAGTACTTC. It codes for CASSFQETQYF. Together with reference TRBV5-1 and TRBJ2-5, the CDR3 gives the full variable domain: KAGVTQTPRYLIKTRGQQVTLSCSPISGHRSVSWYQQTPGQGLQFLFEYFSETQRNKGNFPGRFSGRQFSNSRSEMNVSTLELGDSALYLCASSFQETQYFGPGTRLLVL.

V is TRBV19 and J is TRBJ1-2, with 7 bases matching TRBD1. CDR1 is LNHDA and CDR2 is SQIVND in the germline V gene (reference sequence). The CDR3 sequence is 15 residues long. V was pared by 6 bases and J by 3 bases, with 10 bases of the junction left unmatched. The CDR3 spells CASSVGGRQDYGYTF. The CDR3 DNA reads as TGTGCCAGTAGCGTAGGGGGCCGACAGGACTATGGCTACACCTTC.

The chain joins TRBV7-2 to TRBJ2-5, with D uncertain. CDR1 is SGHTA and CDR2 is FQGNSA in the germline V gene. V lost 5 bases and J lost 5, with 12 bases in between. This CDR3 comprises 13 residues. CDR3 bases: TGTGCCAGCAGCCTCGGACGGCGGGAGACCCAGTACTTC. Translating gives CASSLGRRETQYF. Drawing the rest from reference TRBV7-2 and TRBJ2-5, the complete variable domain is GAGVSQSPSNKVTEKGKDVELRCDPISGHTALYWYRQSLGQGLEFLIYFQGNSAPDKSGLPSDRFSAERTGGSVSTLTIQRTQQEDSAVYLCASSLGRRETQYFGPGTRLLVL.

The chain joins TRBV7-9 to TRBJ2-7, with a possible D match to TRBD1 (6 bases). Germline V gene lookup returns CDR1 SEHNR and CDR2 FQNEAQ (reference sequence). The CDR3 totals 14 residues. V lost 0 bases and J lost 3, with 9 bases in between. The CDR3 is CASSLAGHVYEQYF. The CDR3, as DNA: TGTGCCAGCAGCTTAGCGGGACACGTCTACGAGCAGTACTTC.

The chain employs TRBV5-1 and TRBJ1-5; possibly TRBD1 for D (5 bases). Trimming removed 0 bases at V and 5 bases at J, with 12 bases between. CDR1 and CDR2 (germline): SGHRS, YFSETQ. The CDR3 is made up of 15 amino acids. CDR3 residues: CASSLDGGVHQPQHF. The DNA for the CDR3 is TGCGCCAGCAGCTTGGATGGAGGGGTTCATCAGCCCCAGCATTTT.

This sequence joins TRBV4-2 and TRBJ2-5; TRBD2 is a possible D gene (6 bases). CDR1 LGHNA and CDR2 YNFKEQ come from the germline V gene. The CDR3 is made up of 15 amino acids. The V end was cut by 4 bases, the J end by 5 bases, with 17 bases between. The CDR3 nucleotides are TGTGCCAGCAGCCGTTCACAACGGGAGTCGGAGACCCAGTACTTC. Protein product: CASSRSQRESETQYF.

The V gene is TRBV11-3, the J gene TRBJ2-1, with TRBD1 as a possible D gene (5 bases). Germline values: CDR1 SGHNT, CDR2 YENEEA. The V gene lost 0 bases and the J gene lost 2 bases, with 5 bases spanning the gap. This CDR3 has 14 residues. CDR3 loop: CASSLDRAYNEQFF. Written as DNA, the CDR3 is TGTGCCAGCAGCTTAGACAGGGCCTACAATGAGCAGTTCTTC.

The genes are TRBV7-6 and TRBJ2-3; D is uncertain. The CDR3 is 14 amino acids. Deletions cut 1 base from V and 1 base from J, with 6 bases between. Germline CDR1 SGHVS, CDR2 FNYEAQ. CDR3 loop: CASSLVPGTDTQYF. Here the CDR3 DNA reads TGTGCCAGCAGCTTAGTCCCCGGCACAGATACGCAGTATTTT.

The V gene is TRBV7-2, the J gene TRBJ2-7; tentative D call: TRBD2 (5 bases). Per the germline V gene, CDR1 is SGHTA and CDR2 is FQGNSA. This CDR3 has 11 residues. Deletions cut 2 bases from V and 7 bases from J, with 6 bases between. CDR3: CASSLTREQYF. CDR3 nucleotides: TGTGCCAGCAGCTTAACTAGGGAGCAGTACTTC.

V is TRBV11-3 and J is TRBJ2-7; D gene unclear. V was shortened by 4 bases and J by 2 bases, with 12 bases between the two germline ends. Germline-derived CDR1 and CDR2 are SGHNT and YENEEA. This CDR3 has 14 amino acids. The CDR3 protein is CASSSAVRPYEQYF. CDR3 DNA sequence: TGTGCCAGCAGCTCTGCTGTGAGGCCCTACGAGCAGTACTTC.

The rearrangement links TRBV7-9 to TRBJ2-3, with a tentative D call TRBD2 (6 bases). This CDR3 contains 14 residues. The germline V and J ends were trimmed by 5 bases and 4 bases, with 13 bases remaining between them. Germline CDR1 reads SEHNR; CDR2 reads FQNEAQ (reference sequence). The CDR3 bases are TGTGCCAGCAGCCCAAGTGGCGGGGCAGATACGCAGTATTTT. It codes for CASSPSGGADTQYF. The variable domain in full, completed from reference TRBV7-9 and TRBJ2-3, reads DTGVSQNPRHKITKRGQNVTFRCDPISEHNRLYWYRQTLGQGPEFLTYFQNEAQLEKSRLLSDRFSAERPKGSFSTLEIQRTEQGDSAMYLCASSPSGGADTQYFGPGTRLTVL.

The DNA for the CDR3 is TGTGCCAGCGGGACAGGGTTTTACACCGGGGAGCTGTTTTTT. Translation: CASGTGFYTGELFF. The chain uses TRBV6-6 and TRBJ2-2; 9 bases fit TRBD1. Germline CDR1 reads MNHNY; CDR2 reads SVGAGI (reference sequence). V lost 8 bases, J lost 3 bases, and 4 bases stayed unmatched. There are 14 residues in the CDR3.